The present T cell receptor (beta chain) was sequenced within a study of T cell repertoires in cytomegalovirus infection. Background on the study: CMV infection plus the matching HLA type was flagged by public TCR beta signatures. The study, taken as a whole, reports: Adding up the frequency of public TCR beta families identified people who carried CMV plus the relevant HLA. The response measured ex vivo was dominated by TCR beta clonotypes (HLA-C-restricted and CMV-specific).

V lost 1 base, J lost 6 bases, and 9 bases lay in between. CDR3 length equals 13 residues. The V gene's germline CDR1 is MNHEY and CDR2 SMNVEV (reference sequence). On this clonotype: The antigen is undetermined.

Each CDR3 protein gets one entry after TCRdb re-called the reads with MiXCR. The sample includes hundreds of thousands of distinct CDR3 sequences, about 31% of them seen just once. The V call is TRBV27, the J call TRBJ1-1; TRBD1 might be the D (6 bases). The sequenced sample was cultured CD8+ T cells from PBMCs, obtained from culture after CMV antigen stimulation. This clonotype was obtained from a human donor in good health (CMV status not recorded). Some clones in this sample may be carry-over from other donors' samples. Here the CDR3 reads CASSLWGAAEAFF. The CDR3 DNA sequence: TGTGCCAGCAGTTTATGGGGGGCCGCTGAAGCTTTCTTT.